This T cell receptor beta chain was captured in a study of glioma-infiltrating T cells after dendritic cell vaccination. Background on the study: The vaccine used monocyte-derived dendritic cells pulsed overnight with autologous tumor lysate.

Specified time point: after dendritic cell vaccination, including at tumor progression/relapse. Before vaccination, two weeks after the third vaccination, and at progression, PBMC were collected. The method was immunoSEQ multiplex PCR; TCRdb's version includes in-frame clones alone and lacks a portion of them. The repertoire includes over 65,000 clones, 85% of them detected once, and about 8.5% sits in the top ten. CDR1 is SEHNR, CDR2 FQNEAQ, per germline (reference sequence). Trimming at V came to 0 bases and at J to 2 bases, leaving 4 bases not matched to a gene. The CDR3 totals 17 residues. This sequence joins TRBV7-9 and TRBJ1-5; 10 bases match TRBD1. Sequenced here: blood, sampled after dendritic cell vaccination. The clonotype originates from a human donor with glioblastoma. The CDR3 DNA follows: TGTGCCAGCAGCTTAGCGCTCGGACAGGGGGGCAATCAGCCCCAGCATTTT. Translating it yields CASSLALGQGGNQPQHF.